Below, 17 T cell receptor beta chains from the same sample are listed, as sequenced in a study of T cell changes during pregnancy in multiple sclerosis. Sequenced by immunoSEQ multiplex PCR; TCRdb stores in-frame clones only, minus some. Among about 35,000 clones, over 85% were seen once, and the ten largest hold around 3.3%. The source material was CD8+ T cells from peripheral blood mononuclear cells, sampled in the third trimester of pregnancy. The receptors were sampled from a female donor with multiple sclerosis, enrolled in a pregnancy study.

The CDR3 coding sequence is TGCAGCGTTGAAGATTCCGGTCCGGACAGCTCCTACGAGCAGTACTTC. Protein product: CSVEDSGPDSSYEQYF. This sequence joins TRBV29-1 and TRBJ2-7; D perhaps matches TRBD1 (6 bases). CDR3 length: 16 residues. V was shortened by 0 bases and J by 0 bases, with 15 bases between the two germline ends. Germline assignment: CDR1 SQVTM and CDR2 ANQGSEA.

This sequence joins TRBV4-3 and TRBJ2-2; D unclear. This CDR3 region has 13 residues. With 5 bases removed from V and 0 bases from J, the gap between germline ends came to 4 bases. CDR1 and CDR2 from the germline V gene are LGHNA and YSLEER. CDR3 sequence: CASSTSNTGELFF. The CDR3 bases are TGCGCCAGCAGCACTTCGAACACCGGGGAGCTGTTTTTT.

The chain has TRBV4-2 and TRBJ2-1; a possible D gene is TRBD2 (6 bases). This CDR3 is built from 15 residues. The germline V gene encodes CDR1 LGHNA and CDR2 YNFKEQ. V was cut by 4 bases and J by 8 bases, with 18 bases left in between. The CDR3 nucleotides are TGTGCCAGCAGCCTCCGGCAGGGAGGTGTGGATGAGCAGTTCTTC. Its translation is CASSLRQGGVDEQFF.

The chain couples TRBV15 to TRBJ1-1; D may be TRBD1 (5 bases). Germline V CDR1 and CDR2: LNHNV, YYDKDF (reference sequence). Trimming took 4 bases from V and 3 from J, leaving 12 bases between them. CDR3 length equals 14 residues. CDR3 residues: CATSIRKGDTEAFF. DNA for the CDR3: TGTGCCACCAGCATCAGGAAAGGGGACACTGAAGCTTTCTTT. The full variable domain, in which reference TRBV15 and TRBJ1-1 provide the parts outside the CDR3, is DAMVIQNPRYQVTQFGKPVTLSCSQTLNHNVMYWYQQKSSQAPKLLFHYYDKDFNNEADTPDNFQSRRPNTSFCFLDIRSPGLGDTAMYLCATSIRKGDTEAFFGQGTRLTVV.

This clone has just one count. The chain has TRBV5-6 and TRBJ1-5, with D possibly matching TRBD1 (5 bases). Trimming cost V 1 base and J 6 bases, with 11 bases left between them. CDR1 and CDR2 (germline): SGHDT, YYEEEE. This CDR3 region has 14 residues. CDR3 sequence: CASSLRGGPQPQHF. CDR3 DNA: TGTGCCAGCAGCTTGCGGGGGGGACCTCAGCCCCAGCATTTT.

The chain couples TRBV6-1 to TRBJ1-1; 8 bases agree with TRBD1. The CDR3 is made up of 14 amino acids. Germline CDR1 and CDR2: MNHNS and SASEGT. V was clipped by 6 bases and J by 4 bases; unmatched bases: 7. The CDR3 loop reads CASRPDRVATEAFF. CDR3 DNA: TGTGCCAGCAGGCCGGACAGGGTGGCCACTGAAGCTTTCTTT.

A single count supports this clone. The rearrangement joins TRBV7-2 to TRBJ2-5; 7 nucleotides align to TRBD1. V was clipped by 3 bases and J by 5 bases; unmatched bases: 6. Germline CDR1 SGHTA, CDR2 FQGNSA. CDR3 length: 14 residues. In DNA form, the CDR3 reads TGTGCCAGCAGCTTCAGAGGGGGCTGGGAGACCCAGTACTTC. Protein product: CASSFRGGWETQYF. Full variable domain (missing parts from reference TRBV7-2 and TRBJ2-5): GAGVSQSPSNKVTEKGKDVELRCDPISGHTALYWYRQSLGQGLEFLIYFQGNSAPDKSGLPSDRFSAERTGGSVSTLTIQRTQQEDSAVYLCASSFRGGWETQYFGPGTRLLVL.

The chain carries TRBV4-1 and TRBJ1-2; the D is unclear. Per the germline V gene, CDR1 is MGHRA and CDR2 is YSYEKL. V dropped 1 base and J dropped 0 bases, with 9 bases sitting between them. The CDR3 is made up of 15 amino acids. CDR3 bases: TGCGCCAGCAGCCAAGTTCCAGAGGCTAACTATGGCTACACCTTC. Translation gives CASSQVPEANYGYTF.

The chain is built from TRBV12-5 and TRBJ2-3; 10 bases agree with TRBD2. Per the germline V gene, CDR1 is LGHNT and CDR2 is FRNRAP. This CDR3 is built from 15 residues. The V and J ends lost 6 bases and 1 base, in that order; junction bases with no gene match: 4. This CDR3 reads CASGPLAGGTDTQYF. The CDR3 DNA reads as TGTGCTAGTGGCCCTCTAGCGGGGGGCACAGATACGCAGTATTTT.

The chain has TRBV27 and TRBJ2-1; D uncertain. V dropped 8 bases and J dropped 2 bases, with 7 bases sitting between them. This CDR3 spans 12 amino acids. Germline V CDR1 and CDR2: MNHEY, SMNVEV (reference sequence). CDR3 residues: CASLGPYNEQFF. The CDR3 DNA reads TGTGCCAGCCTGGGCCCCTACAATGAGCAGTTCTTC.

This clone was counted a few times. The DNA for the CDR3 is TGTGCCATCAGTGACCGGGGGGACAGGGGCCAAGGAAACACCATATATTTT. This sequence encodes CAISDRGDRGQGNTIYF. This chain uses TRBV10-3 with TRBJ1-3; the match to TRBD1 covers 10 bases. CDR3 length: 17 residues. The trim removed 3 bases at V and 4 bases at J, leaving 9 bases unmatched. The germline V gene encodes CDR1 ENHRY and CDR2 SYGVKD.

V gene TRBV9 combines with J gene TRBJ2-3, with 9 bases aligning to TRBD2. J gave up 5 bases and V 4 bases, and 11 bases lay outside the gene matches. There are 16 residues in the CDR3. Germline-derived CDR1 and CDR2 are SGDLS and YYNGEE. The CDR3 region is CASSTSGGGAEDTQYF. DNA of the CDR3: TGTGCCAGCAGCACCTCCGGCGGGGGGGCGGAAGATACGCAGTATTTT. The full variable domain, with the rest looked up from reference TRBV9 and TRBJ2-3, is DSGVTQTPKHLITATGQRVTLRCSPRSGDLSVYWYQQSLDQGLQFLIQYYNGEERAKGNILERFSAQQFPDLHSELNLSSLELGDSALYFCASSTSGGGAEDTQYFGPGTRLTVL.

The genes are TRBV5-6 and TRBJ2-1; 12 bases line up with TRBD2. V lost 0 bases and J lost 14; bases outside the gene matches: 9. The CDR3 is 15 amino acids. Germline V gives CDR1 SGHDT, CDR2 YYEEEE. The CDR3 is CASSLAASGGAGKFF. CDR3 sequence (DNA): TGTGCCAGCAGCTTGGCGGCTAGCGGGGGGGCCGGGAAGTTCTTC.

This clone was detected only once. The chain employs TRBV27 and TRBJ1-1; D is possibly TRBD1 (5 bases). The CDR3 runs 14 residues. V was shortened by 3 bases and J by 0 bases, with 8 bases between the two germline ends. Germline lookup yields CDR1 MNHEY and CDR2 SMNVEV (reference sequence). The CDR3 loop reads CASSLGGMNTEAFF. Written as DNA, the CDR3 is TGTGCCAGCAGTTTGGGGGGGATGAACACTGAAGCTTTCTTT.

The gene calls are TRBV7-9 and TRBJ2-1; 11 positions match TRBD2. Germline CDR1 is SEHNR and CDR2 is FQNEAQ (reference sequence). V shed 0 bases, J shed 5 bases, and the junction held 6 bases outside the gene matches. This CDR3 comprises 17 residues. The CDR3 DNA reads TGTGCCAGCAGCTTAGCTAGCGGGGGGGCCGTCAACAATGAGCAGTTCTTC. Protein: CASSLASGGAVNNEQFF.

V and J are TRBV4-2 and TRBJ1-5; tentatively, D is TRBD1 (6 bases). Trimming removed 1 base at V and 6 bases at J, with 13 bases between. Germline V gene lookup returns CDR1 LGHNA and CDR2 YNFKEQ. This CDR3 region has 15 residues. CDR3 loop: CASSQGEGGLQPQHF. For the CDR3, the DNA is TGTGCCAGCAGCCAAGGTGAGGGGGGGCTTCAGCCCCAGCATTTT.

The CDR3 bases are TGTGCCAGCAGTGAAGCATGGAGCGGGGGGGAAGGTTGGGAGCAGTACTTC. Translating gives CASSEAWSGGEGWEQYF. This chain uses TRBV2 with TRBJ2-7; 10 nucleotides align to TRBD2. The CDR3 runs 17 residues. Germline CDR1 is SNHLY and CDR2 is FYNNEI. V lost 0 bases and J lost 7; bases outside the gene matches: 12. Using reference TRBV2 and TRBJ2-7 for the parts outside the CDR3, the full variable domain is EPEVTQTPSHQVTQMGQEVILRCVPISNHLYFYWYRQILGQKVEFLVSFYNNEISEKSEIFDDQFSVERPDGSNFTLKIRSTKLEDSAMYFCASSEAWSGGEGWEQYFGPGTRLTVT.